This TCR beta chain was identified in a study of blood T cell repertoires in COVID-19. Germline trimming cut 5 bases from V and 6 bases from J; bases unmatched to any gene: 11. Per the germline V gene, CDR1 is SGHNT and CDR2 is YYREEE (reference sequence). This CDR3 has 15 amino acids. Generated by immunoSEQ multiplex PCR, the TCRdb table keeps only in-frame clones and is missing some. The sample records fewer than 300,000 clones, roughly 91% being singletons. Participants' reported clinical history set cohort assignment. Either two negative PCRs, clearance, or symptom resolution qualified Cohort 3 donors as recovered.

The chain recombines TRBV5-4 with TRBJ2-7; TRBD1 aligns across 10 bases. The sequence derives from a man aged 40-49 years who had recovered from COVID-19. The sample was PBMCs or T cells enriched from blood (not recorded which). CDR3 bases: TGTGCCAGCAGTCACCGGGACAGGGGTTTCTCCGAGCAGTACTTC. Protein: CASSHRDRGFSEQYF.